Listed below are T cell receptor beta chains from one sample, sequenced in a study of blood T cells in healthy people across ages. TCRdb analysed the 5' RACE reads with MiXCR anew, one entry per CDR3 protein. The data contain 1.2 million to 1.5 million distinct CDR3 sequences, approximately 38% of them singletons. The sample comprised blood. The receptors shown here come from a woman aged 18-35 years in good health. Both conserved end residues are part of each CDR3. Each record gives: clone size, V gene, J gene, D gene, CDR3 DNA, CDR3 protein. The D gene is left open where the match is weak. Expanded clones get a size class; other rows say once, few or many, or leave the size out.

clone_size: few
v_call: TRBV21-1
j_call: TRBJ2-7
d_call: .
cdr3_nt: TGTGCCAGCAGCACAGACAGGGGGGGGCTCTACGAGCAGTACTTC
cdr3_aa: CASSTDRGGLYEQYF

clone_size: .
v_call: TRBV13
j_call: TRBJ1-3
d_call: .
cdr3_nt: TGTGCCAGCAGCGTACTAGGGGGGTCTGGAAACACCATATATTTT
cdr3_aa: CASSVLGGSGNTIYF

clone_size: few
v_call: TRBV20-1
j_call: TRBJ2-3
d_call: TRBD2
cdr3_nt: TGCAGTGCTAGCCCACTAGCGGGAGGGCCCGATACGCAGTATTTT
cdr3_aa: CSASPLAGGPDTQYF

clone_size: .
v_call: TRBV11-2
j_call: TRBJ2-5
d_call: TRBD1
cdr3_nt: TGTGCCAGCAGCTTACGGCTGGGGACAGGGCGCCAAGAGACCCAGTACTTC
cdr3_aa: CASSLRLGTGRQETQYF

clone_size: few
v_call: TRBV5-1
j_call: TRBJ2-3
d_call: TRBD2
cdr3_nt: TGCGCCAGCAGCTTGGAGTTTGCGGGGGGTCCGGATACGCAGTATTTT
cdr3_aa: CASSLEFAGGPDTQYF

clone_size: .
v_call: TRBV5-1
j_call: TRBJ2-7
d_call: .
cdr3_nt: TGCGCCAGCAGCTTGTCAACCAACCTGTTCGGTGAGCAGTACTTC
cdr3_aa: CASSLSTNLFGEQYF

clone_size: few
v_call: TRBV21-1
j_call: TRBJ1-6
d_call: .
cdr3_nt: TGTGCCAGCAGCAAAGGATGGACAGTTCCGAGCTCCTATAATTCACCCCTCCACTTT
cdr3_aa: CASSKGWTVPSSYNSPLHF

clone_size: .
v_call: TRBV6-1
j_call: TRBJ2-3
d_call: TRBD2
cdr3_nt: TGTGCCAGCAGTGTCCGGGCCTGCCTTAGCGGGGACACCCCAGATACGCAGTATTTT
cdr3_aa: CASSVRACLSGDTPDTQYF

clone_size: .
v_call: TRBV20-1
j_call: TRBJ1-1
d_call: TRBD1
cdr3_nt: TGCAGTGCAAGGACAGGGATCGACACTGAAGCTTTCTTT
cdr3_aa: CSARTGIDTEAFF

clone_size: few
v_call: TRBV6-2/TRBV6-3
j_call: TRBJ2-6
d_call: TRBD1
cdr3_nt: TGTGCCAGCGACAGGGGTTTTACTGGGGCCAACGTCCTGACTTTC
cdr3_aa: CASDRGFTGANVLTF

clone_size: .
v_call: TRBV7-9
j_call: TRBJ1-1
d_call: .
cdr3_nt: TGTGCCAGCAGCTTAGAGTATACAGGGCAAGCTTTCTTT
cdr3_aa: CASSLEYTGQAFF

clone_size: many
v_call: TRBV20-1
j_call: TRBJ2-1
d_call: TRBD2
cdr3_nt: TGCAGTGCTGCCTCCGGGACTAGCTCCTACAATGAGCAGTTCTTC
cdr3_aa: CSAASGTSSYNEQFF

clone_size: .
v_call: TRBV7-8
j_call: TRBJ2-1
d_call: TRBD2
cdr3_nt: TGTGCCAACAGCCCCAGCGGGGCCGCCTACAATGAGCAGTTCTTC
cdr3_aa: CANSPSGAAYNEQFF

clone_size: few
v_call: TRBV10-1
j_call: TRBJ2-1
d_call: .
cdr3_nt: TGCGCCAGCAGTGAGTGGTCAGGGGTCAATGAGCAGTTCTTC
cdr3_aa: CASSEWSGVNEQFF

clone_size: few
v_call: TRBV29-1
j_call: TRBJ2-5
d_call: .
cdr3_nt: TGCAGCGTTGACGGGGCAGGGAGGGAGACCCAGTACTTC
cdr3_aa: CSVDGAGRETQYF

clone_size: .
v_call: TRBV20-1
j_call: TRBJ1-6
d_call: .
cdr3_nt: TGCAGTGCTAGGACAGACTATAATTCACCCCTCCACTTT
cdr3_aa: CSARTDYNSPLHF

clone_size: .
v_call: TRBV6-5
j_call: TRBJ2-2
d_call: TRBD2
cdr3_nt: TGTGCCAGCAGTTACTCCGGGCTAGCGGGGTACACCGGGGAGCTGTTTTTT
cdr3_aa: CASSYSGLAGYTGELFF

clone_size: .
v_call: TRBV2
j_call: TRBJ2-2
d_call: .
cdr3_nt: TGTGCCAGCAACAGTCATCGGGGAAGGAACACCGGGGAGCTGTTTTTT
cdr3_aa: CASNSHRGRNTGELFF

clone_size: .
v_call: TRBV29-1
j_call: TRBJ2-1
d_call: .
cdr3_nt: TGCAGCGTTGGAGGGGGGTGGTCGAAGGGCCGAAGCTCCTACAATGAGCGGTTCTTC
cdr3_aa: CSVGGGWSKGRSSYNERFF

clone_size: few
v_call: TRBV6-2/TRBV6-3
j_call: TRBJ2-5
d_call: .
cdr3_nt: TGTGCCAGCAGTTACACGAGGGTTATTGAGCAGTACTTC
cdr3_aa: CASSYTRVIEQYF

clone_size: once
v_call: TRBV11-2
j_call: TRBJ2-5
d_call: TRBD2
cdr3_nt: TGTGCCAGCAGCTTAAGAGCCCCTCTAGCGGGAGGAGGAGAGCAGTACTTC
cdr3_aa: CASSLRAPLAGGGEQYF

clone_size: .
v_call: TRBV6-1
j_call: TRBJ2-1
d_call: .
cdr3_nt: TGTGCCAGCAGTGAAGGGGGCATGGTCAATGAGCAGTTCTTC
cdr3_aa: CASSEGGMVNEQFF

clone_size: .
v_call: TRBV29-1
j_call: TRBJ1-1
d_call: TRBD1
cdr3_nt: TGCACCCTCGAACAGGGGGCTCGGGCTTTCTTT
cdr3_aa: CTLEQGARAFF

clone_size: .
v_call: TRBV27
j_call: TRBJ1-5
d_call: .
cdr3_nt: TGTGCCAGCAGCACCCTACGGGGAGGGAATCAGCCCCAGCATTTT
cdr3_aa: CASSTLRGGNQPQHF

clone_size: once
v_call: TRBV11-2
j_call: TRBJ2-3
d_call: .
cdr3_nt: TGTGCCAGCAGCGCAGGGATAGATACGCAGTATTTT
cdr3_aa: CASSAGIDTQYF

clone_size: .
v_call: TRBV2
j_call: TRBJ1-2
d_call: .
cdr3_nt: TGTGCCAGCAGTGAAGCGCACGGGTTTGGCTACACCTTC
cdr3_aa: CASSEAHGFGYTF

clone_size: few
v_call: TRBV25-1
j_call: TRBJ2-1
d_call: TRBD1
cdr3_nt: TGTGCCAGCAGTGATGTCGTTGGACAGGGGTACAATGAGCAGTTCTTC
cdr3_aa: CASSDVVGQGYNEQFF

clone_size: few
v_call: TRBV7-9
j_call: TRBJ1-6
d_call: .
cdr3_nt: TGTGCCAGCAGCGCCACAGGGACCAGTCGGAATTCACCCCTCCACTTT
cdr3_aa: CASSATGTSRNSPLHF

clone_size: .
v_call: TRBV13
j_call: TRBJ2-1
d_call: TRBD2
cdr3_nt: TGTGCCAGCAGCTCCGGGACTACCCACCTAAACAATGAGCAGTTCTTC
cdr3_aa: CASSSGTTHLNNEQFF

clone_size: .
v_call: TRBV20-1
j_call: TRBJ2-3
d_call: TRBD1
cdr3_nt: TGCAGTGCTAGGATAGGGGGCGCGGGAGATACGCAGTATTTT
cdr3_aa: CSARIGGAGDTQYF

clone_size: few
v_call: TRBV6-2/TRBV6-3
j_call: TRBJ2-1
d_call: .
cdr3_nt: TGTGCCAGCAGTGACCCGAGCTCCTACAATGAGCAGTTCTTC
cdr3_aa: CASSDPSSYNEQFF